This entry describes one T cell receptor (beta chain). The antigen remains unidentified. Template switching by 5'RACE produced TCR cDNA, adding a universal primer site and UMIs. TCRdb fed the 5' RACE reads into MiXCR, producing one record per CDR3 protein. The sample includes 500,000 to 650,000 distinct CDR3 sequences, roughly 17% of them seen just once. The data were taken from a study of T cells after yellow fever vaccination. Study-level information: Preparation used SMART-Seq v4 Ultra Low Input for the low-cell-number fractions.

Points from the study as a whole: Sorted repertoires could include abundant contaminating clonotypes from bulk cells. Most clones from primary vaccination resurfaced after the booster (approximately 96% CD4, around 90% CD8).

The sample consisted of PBMCs, taken 4 to 6 days after the first yellow fever vaccination. This TCR derives from a man younger than 35 who received the YFV17D yellow fever vaccine.

CDR3 protein: CSANLAGRTDTQYF. Written as DNA, the CDR3 is TGCAGTGCCAATCTAGCGGGGCGCACAGATACGCAGTATTTT. The V call is TRBV20-1, the J call TRBJ2-3; 9 nucleotides align to TRBD2. V lost 6 bases to trimming and J lost 1 base; unmatched junction nucleotides: 5. This CDR3 contains 14 residues. Germline V lookup: CDR1 DFQATT, CDR2 SNEGSKA (reference sequence).